This TCR beta chain is from a study of CD8+ T cells in alopecia areata. As to this clone: What it recognizes is unknown.

The CDR3 extends over 10 amino acids. V was cut by 7 bases and J by 3 bases, with 4 bases left in between. The germline V gene encodes CDR1 SQVTM and CDR2 ANQGSEA. Noted treatment: oral pan-JAK inhibitor, 5-10 mg twice daily. Researchers took lesional scalp punch biopsies and peripheral blood from people who were alopecia areata patients. Isolation of CD4+ and CD8+ T cells from PBMCs was achieved by sorting. RNA was isolated and reverse transcribed to cDNA, the sequencing template. Method: immunoSEQ multiplex PCR; TCRdb's copy keeps in-frame clones and lacks some. The table lists 110,000 to 150,000 clones, roughly four fifths of them singletons. Study observations and caveats: It was lesional scalp, especially alopecia totalis/universalis, that showed higher clonality than normal scalp.

The V gene is TRBV29-1, the J gene TRBJ1-5; D ambiguous. The sample here was CD8+ T cells sorted from blood, taken at week 4, from a patient treated with tofacitinib. This receptor was taken from a human donor with alopecia areata. The CDR3 nucleotides read TGCAGCGGGGACAATCAGCCCCAGCATTTT. Protein product: CSGDNQPQHF. The full variable domain, completed using reference TRBV29-1 and TRBJ1-5, is SAVISQKPSRDICQRGTSLTIQCQVDSQVTMMFWYRQQPGQSLTLIATANQGSEATYESGFVIDKFPISRPNLTFSTLTVSNMSPEDSSIYLCSGDNQPQHFGDGTRLSIL.